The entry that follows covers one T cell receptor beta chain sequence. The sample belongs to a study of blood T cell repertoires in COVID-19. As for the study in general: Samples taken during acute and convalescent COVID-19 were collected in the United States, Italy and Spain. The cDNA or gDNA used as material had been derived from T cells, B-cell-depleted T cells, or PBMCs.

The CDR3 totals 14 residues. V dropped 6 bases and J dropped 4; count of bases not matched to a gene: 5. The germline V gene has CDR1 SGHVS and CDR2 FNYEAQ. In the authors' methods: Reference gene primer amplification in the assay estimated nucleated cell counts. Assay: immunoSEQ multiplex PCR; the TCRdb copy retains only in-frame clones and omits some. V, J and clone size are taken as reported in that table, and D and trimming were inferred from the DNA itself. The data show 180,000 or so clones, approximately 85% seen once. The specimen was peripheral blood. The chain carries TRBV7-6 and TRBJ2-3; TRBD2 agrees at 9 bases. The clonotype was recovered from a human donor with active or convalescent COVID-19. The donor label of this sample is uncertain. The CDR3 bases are TGTGCCAGCAGGTCCCGCGGGGGGGCAGATACGCAGTATTTT. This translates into CASRSRGGADTQYF.